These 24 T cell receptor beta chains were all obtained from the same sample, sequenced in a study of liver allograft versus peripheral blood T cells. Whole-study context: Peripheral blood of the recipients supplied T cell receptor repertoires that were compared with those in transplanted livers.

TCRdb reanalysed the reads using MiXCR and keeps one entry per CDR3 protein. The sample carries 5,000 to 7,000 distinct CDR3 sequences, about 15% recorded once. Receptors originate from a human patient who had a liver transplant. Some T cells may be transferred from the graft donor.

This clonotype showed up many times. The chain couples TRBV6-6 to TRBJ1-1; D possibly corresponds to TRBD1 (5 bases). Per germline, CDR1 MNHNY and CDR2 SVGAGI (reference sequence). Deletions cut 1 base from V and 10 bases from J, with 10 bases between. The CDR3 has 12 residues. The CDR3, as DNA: TGTGCCAGCAGTTACTTTGAGGGGAGAGCTTTCTTT. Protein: CASSYFEGRAFF.

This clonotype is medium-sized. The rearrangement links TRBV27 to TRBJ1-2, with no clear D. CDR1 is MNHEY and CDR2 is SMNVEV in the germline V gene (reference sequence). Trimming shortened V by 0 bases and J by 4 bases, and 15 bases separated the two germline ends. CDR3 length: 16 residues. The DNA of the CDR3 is TGTGCCAGCAGTTTATCAGCCGGGAACCCGCGCTATGGCTACACCTTC. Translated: CASSLSAGNPRYGYTF.

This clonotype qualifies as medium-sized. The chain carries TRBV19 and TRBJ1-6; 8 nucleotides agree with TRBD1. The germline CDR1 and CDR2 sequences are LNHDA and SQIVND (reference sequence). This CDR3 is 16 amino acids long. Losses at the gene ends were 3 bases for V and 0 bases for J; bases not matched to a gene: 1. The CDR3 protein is CASSIDRGSYNSPLHF. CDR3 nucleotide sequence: TGTGCCAGTAGTATCGACAGGGGCTCCTATAATTCACCCCTCCACTTT.

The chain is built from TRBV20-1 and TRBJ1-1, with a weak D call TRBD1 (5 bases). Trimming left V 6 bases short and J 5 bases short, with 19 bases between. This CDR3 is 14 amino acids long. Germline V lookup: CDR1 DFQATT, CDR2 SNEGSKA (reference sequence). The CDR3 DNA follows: TGCAGTGCGGGACCTCAGGGCTGGGGTACTGAAGCTTTCTTT. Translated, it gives CSAGPQGWGTEAFF.

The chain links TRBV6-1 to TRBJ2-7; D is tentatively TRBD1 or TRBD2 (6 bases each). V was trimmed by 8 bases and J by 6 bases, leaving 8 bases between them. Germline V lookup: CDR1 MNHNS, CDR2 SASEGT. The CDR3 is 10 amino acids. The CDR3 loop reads CASRGREQYF. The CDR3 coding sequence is TGTGCCAGCCGGGGGCGCGAGCAGTACTTC.

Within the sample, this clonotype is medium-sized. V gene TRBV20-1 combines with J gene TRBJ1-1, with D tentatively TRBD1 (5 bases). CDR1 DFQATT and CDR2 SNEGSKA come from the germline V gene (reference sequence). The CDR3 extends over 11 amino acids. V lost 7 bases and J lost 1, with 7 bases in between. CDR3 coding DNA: TGCAGTGGTACAGGGAACACTGAAGCTTTCTTT. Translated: CSGTGNTEAFF.

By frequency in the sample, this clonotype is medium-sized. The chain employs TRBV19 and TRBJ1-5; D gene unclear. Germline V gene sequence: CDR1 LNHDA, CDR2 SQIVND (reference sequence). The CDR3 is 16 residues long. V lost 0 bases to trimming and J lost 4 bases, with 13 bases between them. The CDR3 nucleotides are TGTGCCAGTAGTATAGATCGGGAGCCGGCAAATCAGCCCCAGCATTTT. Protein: CASSIDREPANQPQHF.

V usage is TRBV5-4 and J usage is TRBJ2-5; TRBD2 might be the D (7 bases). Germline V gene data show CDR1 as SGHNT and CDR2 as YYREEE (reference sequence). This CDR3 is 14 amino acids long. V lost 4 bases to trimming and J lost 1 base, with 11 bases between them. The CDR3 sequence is CASSPGGVQETQYF. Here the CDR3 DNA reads TGTGCCAGCAGCCCGGGGGGCGTCCAAGAGACCCAGTACTTC.

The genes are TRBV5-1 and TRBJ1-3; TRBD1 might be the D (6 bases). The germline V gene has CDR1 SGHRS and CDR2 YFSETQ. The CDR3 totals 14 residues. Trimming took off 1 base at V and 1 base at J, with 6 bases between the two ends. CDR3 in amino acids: CASSLQGSGNTIYF. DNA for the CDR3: TGCGCCAGCAGCTTGCAGGGGTCTGGAAACACCATATATTTT.

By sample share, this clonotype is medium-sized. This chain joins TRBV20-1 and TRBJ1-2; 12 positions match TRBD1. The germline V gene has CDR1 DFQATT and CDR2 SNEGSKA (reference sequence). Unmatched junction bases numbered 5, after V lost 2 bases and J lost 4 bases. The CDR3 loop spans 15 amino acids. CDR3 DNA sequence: TGCAGTGCTAGACCGGGACAGGGGGCAGGCTATGGCTACACCTTC. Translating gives CSARPGQGAGYGYTF.

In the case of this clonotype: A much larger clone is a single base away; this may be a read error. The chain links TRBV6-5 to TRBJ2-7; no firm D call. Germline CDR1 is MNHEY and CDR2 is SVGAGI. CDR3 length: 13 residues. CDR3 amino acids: CASSYGPSYERYF. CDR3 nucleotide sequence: TGTGCCAGCAGTTACGGGCCGTCCTACGAGCGGTACTTC.

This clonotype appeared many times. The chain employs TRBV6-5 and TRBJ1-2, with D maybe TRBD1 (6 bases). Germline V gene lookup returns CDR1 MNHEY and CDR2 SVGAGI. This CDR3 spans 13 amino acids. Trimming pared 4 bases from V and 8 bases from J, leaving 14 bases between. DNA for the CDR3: TGTGCCAGCAGTTCCCCAGGGGCGGGCGGCTACACCTTC. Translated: CASSSPGAGGYTF.

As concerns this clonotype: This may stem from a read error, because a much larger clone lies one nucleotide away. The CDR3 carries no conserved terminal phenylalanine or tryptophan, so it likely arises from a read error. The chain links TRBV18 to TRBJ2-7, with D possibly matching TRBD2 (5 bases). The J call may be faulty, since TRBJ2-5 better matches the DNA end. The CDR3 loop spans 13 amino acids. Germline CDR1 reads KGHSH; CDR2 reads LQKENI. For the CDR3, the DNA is TGTGCCAGCTCACCACCGGACGGGGTGACCCAGTACTCC. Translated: CASSPPDGVTQYS.

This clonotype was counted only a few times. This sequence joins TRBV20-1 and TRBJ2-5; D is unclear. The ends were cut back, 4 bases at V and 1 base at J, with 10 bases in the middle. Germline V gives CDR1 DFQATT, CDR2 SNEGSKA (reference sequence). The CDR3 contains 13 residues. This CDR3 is CSATRTVQETQYF. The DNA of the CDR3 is TGCAGTGCTACCAGGACCGTCCAAGAGACCCAGTACTTC.

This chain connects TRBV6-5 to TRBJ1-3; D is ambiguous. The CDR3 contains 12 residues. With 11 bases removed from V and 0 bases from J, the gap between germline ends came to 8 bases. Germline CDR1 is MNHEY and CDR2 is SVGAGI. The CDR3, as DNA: TGTGCCGGTCAAGACTCTGGAAACACCATATATTTT. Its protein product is CAGQDSGNTIYF.

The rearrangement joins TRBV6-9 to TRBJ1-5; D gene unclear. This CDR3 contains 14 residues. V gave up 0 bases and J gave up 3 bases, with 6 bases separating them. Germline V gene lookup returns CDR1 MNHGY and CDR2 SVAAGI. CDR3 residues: CASSYSGFNQPQHF. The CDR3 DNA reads TGTGCCAGCAGTTATTCGGGATTCAATCAGCCCCAGCATTTT.

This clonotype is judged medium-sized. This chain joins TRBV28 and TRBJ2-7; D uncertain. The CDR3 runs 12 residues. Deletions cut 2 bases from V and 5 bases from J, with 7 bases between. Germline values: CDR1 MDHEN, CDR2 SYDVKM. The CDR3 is CASSLSTNEQYF. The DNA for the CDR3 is TGTGCCAGCAGTTTAAGCACCAACGAGCAGTACTTC.

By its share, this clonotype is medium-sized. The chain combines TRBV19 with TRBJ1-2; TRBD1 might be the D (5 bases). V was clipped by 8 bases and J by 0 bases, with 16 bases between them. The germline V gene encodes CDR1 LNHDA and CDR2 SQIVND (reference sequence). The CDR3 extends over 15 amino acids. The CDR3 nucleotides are TGTGCCAGTGGTGGGCAGAGGGGTTCTAACTATGGCTACACCTTC. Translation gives CASGGQRGSNYGYTF.

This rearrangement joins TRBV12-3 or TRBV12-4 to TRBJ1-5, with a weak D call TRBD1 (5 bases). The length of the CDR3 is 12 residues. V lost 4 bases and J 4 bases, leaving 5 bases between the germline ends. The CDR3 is CASSWGNQPQHF. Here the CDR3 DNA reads TGTGCCAGCAGTTGGGGGAATCAGCCCCAGCATTTT.

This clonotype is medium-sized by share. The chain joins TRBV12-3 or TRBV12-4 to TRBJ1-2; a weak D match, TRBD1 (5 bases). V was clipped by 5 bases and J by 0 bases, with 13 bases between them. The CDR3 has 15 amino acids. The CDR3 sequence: CASSTGTAANYGYTF. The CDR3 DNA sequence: TGTGCCAGCAGTACAGGAACCGCCGCTAACTATGGCTACACCTTC.

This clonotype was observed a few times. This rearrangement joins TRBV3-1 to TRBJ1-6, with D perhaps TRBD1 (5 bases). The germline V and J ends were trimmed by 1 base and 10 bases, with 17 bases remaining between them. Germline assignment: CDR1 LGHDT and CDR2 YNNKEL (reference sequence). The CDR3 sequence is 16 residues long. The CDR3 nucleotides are TGTGCCAGCAGCCAAGTCTGGGTGGGGGAGGGATCACCCCTCCACTTT. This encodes CASSQVWVGEGSPLHF.

CDR3 DNA sequence: TGTGCCAGCAGCTTCACAGCCGTTCGGGGGGGGACAGGGATTGATGAAAAACTGTTTTTT. Protein product: CASSFTAVRGGTGIDEKLFF. The chain recombines TRBV7-9 with TRBJ1-4; TRBD1 agrees at 9 bases. Germline CDR1 and CDR2: SEHNR and FQNEAQ (reference sequence). CDR3 length: 20 amino acids. V lost 3 bases to trimming and J lost 6 bases; unmatched junction nucleotides: 20.

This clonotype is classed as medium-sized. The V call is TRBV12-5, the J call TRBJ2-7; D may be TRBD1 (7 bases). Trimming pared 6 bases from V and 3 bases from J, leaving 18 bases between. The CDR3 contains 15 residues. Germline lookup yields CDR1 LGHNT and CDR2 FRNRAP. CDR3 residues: CASGFGGTEVYEQYF. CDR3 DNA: TGTGCTAGTGGCTTCGGCGGGACAGAAGTCTACGAGCAGTACTTC.

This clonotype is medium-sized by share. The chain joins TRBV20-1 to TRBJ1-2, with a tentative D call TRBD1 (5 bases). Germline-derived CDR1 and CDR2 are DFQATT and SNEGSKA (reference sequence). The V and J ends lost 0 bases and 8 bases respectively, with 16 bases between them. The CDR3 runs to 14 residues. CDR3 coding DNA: TGCAGTGCTAGAGATCCCGGAGGGGCTCCCGGCTACACCTTC. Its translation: CSARDPGGAPGYTF.